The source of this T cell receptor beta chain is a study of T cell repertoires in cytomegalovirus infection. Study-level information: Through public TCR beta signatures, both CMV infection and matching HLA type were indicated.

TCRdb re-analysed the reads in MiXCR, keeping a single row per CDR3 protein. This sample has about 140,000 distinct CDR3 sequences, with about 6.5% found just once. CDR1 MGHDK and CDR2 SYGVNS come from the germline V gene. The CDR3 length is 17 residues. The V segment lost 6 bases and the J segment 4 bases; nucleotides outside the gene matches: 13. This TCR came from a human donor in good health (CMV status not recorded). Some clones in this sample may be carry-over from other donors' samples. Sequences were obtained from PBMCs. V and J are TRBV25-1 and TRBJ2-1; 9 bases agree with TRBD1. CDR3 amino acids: CASRGSGQGKLYNEQFF. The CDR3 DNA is TGTGCCAGCAGGGGGAGCGGACAGGGGAAGCTATACAATGAGCAGTTCTTC. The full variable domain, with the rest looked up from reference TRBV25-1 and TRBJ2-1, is EADIYQTPRYLVIGTGKKITLECSQTMGHDKMYWYQQDPGMELHLIHYSYGVNSTEKGDLSSESTVSRIRTEHFPLTLESARPSHTSQYLCASRGSGQGKLYNEQFFGPGTRLTVL.